This TCR beta chain was identified in a study of beta chain features in type 1 diabetes. Broader study findings: All four CD4+ subsets from Type 1 diabetes patients carried moderately but significantly shorter TCRB CDR3s.

Of the isolated RNA, all was reverse transcribed, and so the sequenced material was expressed TCRB transcripts. Data came from immunoSEQ multiplex PCR; TCRdb stores just in-frame clones and leaves some out. The data show about 360,000 clones, over 9.5% seen once. The germline CDR1 and CDR2 sequences are SSHAT and FNYEAQ (reference sequence). The CDR3 runs to 21 residues. A note on this clone: The antigen remains undetermined. The junction departs from the called germline gene at one end, perhaps through a read error.

Cells sorted by CD45RO/CCR7/CD25/CD127/CD95/CD27 comprised CD4+ naive, central memory, regulatory and stem cell-like memory cells. The genes are TRBV7-7 and TRBJ2-7; 7 bases line up with TRBD2. Sample: naive CD4+ T cells from blood. This TCR was sampled from a woman under 30 with type 1 diabetes. The CDR3 loop is CASSCGRRTAGLGKSSYEQYF. As DNA, the CDR3 is TGTGCTAGCAGCTGTGGCAGGAGGACTGCTGGACTAGGGAAGAGCTCCTACGAGCAGTACTTC.